This T cell receptor beta chain is from a study of blood T cell repertoires in COVID-19. This table comes from immunoSEQ multiplex PCR, and its TCRdb copy is limited to in-frame clones, with some not included. The sample consists of about 260,000 clones, approximately 85% of them appearing once. Germline lookup yields CDR1 KGHSH and CDR2 LQKENI. The V end lost 4 bases, the J end lost 0 bases, and 10 bases lay between the germline ends. CDR3 length equals 15 residues. Sequencing was carried out using peripheral blood. The TCR was taken from a human donor in a cohort sampled during active COVID-19. This chain uses TRBV18 with TRBJ2-1, with D tentatively TRBD1 (6 bases). DNA of the CDR3: TGTGCCAGCTCACTTGGGACAAACTCCTACAATGAGCAGTTCTTC. Protein sequence: CASSLGTNSYNEQFF.